Listed below are T cell receptor delta chains from one sample, sequenced in a study of gamma-delta T cells after stem cell transplantation. TCRdb re-called clones from the RT-PCR reads via CATT. The sample lists some 10,000 delta-chain clones; about 1.2% were seen once. The sequencing input was gamma-delta T cells. The origin of the receptors is a human donor. It is not recorded whose cells these are; they may come from a transplant donor. Both conserved end residues are part of each CDR3.

V gene: TRDV2; J gene: TRDJ1; CDR3 protein: CACDALWEYTDKLIF
V gene: TRDV2; J gene: TRDJ1; CDR3 protein: CACDTVGLGGYTDKLIF
V gene: TRDV2; J gene: TRDJ1; CDR3 protein: CACDPLGDTLSYTDKLIF
V gene: TRDV2; J gene: TRDJ3; CDR3 protein: CACDTATGGYSSWDTRQMFF
V gene: TRDV2; J gene: TRDJ1; CDR3 protein: CACDPIVPTGDTSSNYTDKLIF
V gene: TRDV2; J gene: TRDJ1; CDR3 protein: CACDSLLGVHTDKLIF
V gene: TRDV2; J gene: TRDJ1; CDR3 protein: CACDLLGDPGDKLIF
V gene: TRDV2; J gene: TRDJ1; CDR3 protein: CACDIIGSGGLGDTNPDKLIF
V gene: TRDV2; J gene: TRDJ1; CDR3 protein: CACDTVGDTEYTDKLIF
V gene: TRDV2; J gene: TRDJ1; CDR3 protein: CACDALLGDTGSDKLIF
V gene: TRDV2; J gene: TRDJ3; CDR3 protein: CACDLLGDTTYSWDTRQMFF
V gene: TRDV2; J gene: TRDJ3; CDR3 protein: CACNTAGDRSWDTRQMFF
V gene: TRDV2; J gene: TRDJ1; CDR3 protein: CACEPLLGDRTQLIF
V gene: TRDV2; J gene: TRDJ1; CDR3 protein: CACDAIGGYGGTDKLIF
V gene: TRDV2; J gene: TRDJ1; CDR3 protein: CACDPLGGIRADKLIF
V gene: TRDV2; J gene: TRDJ1; CDR3 protein: CACERLGGDTDKLIF
V gene: TRDV2; J gene: TRDJ1; CDR3 protein: CACDTLIRSGGYPDKLIF
V gene: TRDV2; J gene: TRDJ1; CDR3 protein: CACDTMLGDTYTDKLIF
V gene: TRDV2; J gene: TRDJ2; CDR3 protein: CACDSLLGAPGSAQLFF
V gene: TRDV2; J gene: TRDJ3; CDR3 protein: CACDTSGTGGYISWDTRQMFF
V gene: TRDV2; J gene: TRDJ1; CDR3 protein: CACLGLGEGQLTDKLIF
V gene: TRDV2; J gene: TRDJ1; CDR3 protein: CACDTVQGIPTDKLIF
V gene: TRDV2; J gene: TRDJ1; CDR3 protein: CACDPLLGDTAQYTDKLIF
V gene: TRDV2; J gene: TRDJ1; CDR3 protein: CACDTVGDGDKLIF
V gene: TRDV2; J gene: TRDJ3; CDR3 protein: CACDWLLGDTRWDTRQMFF
V gene: TRDV2; J gene: TRDJ1; CDR3 protein: CACDPLGTNTDKLIF
V gene: TRDV2; J gene: TRDJ1; CDR3 protein: CACVQLGDTGDKLIF
V gene: TRDV2; J gene: TRDJ1; CDR3 protein: CACDAVNGVGLYTDKLIF
V gene: TRDV2; J gene: TRDJ1; CDR3 protein: CACDTIGIEYTDKLIF
V gene: TRDV2; J gene: TRDJ1; CDR3 protein: CACDNLLGDTDKLIF
V gene: TRDV2; J gene: TRDJ1; CDR3 protein: CACDTFPTGGYARGTDKLIF
V gene: TRDV2; J gene: TRDJ3; CDR3 protein: CACDMYWGIPDSWDTRQMFF
V gene: TRDV2; J gene: TRDJ1; CDR3 protein: CACDTLTGGYALALTDKLIF
V gene: TRDV2; J gene: TRDJ1; CDR3 protein: CACDTVELGDLYTDKLIF
V gene: TRDV2; J gene: TRDJ1; CDR3 protein: CACDTVNGGYAIDTDKLIF
V gene: TRDV2; J gene: TRDJ1; CDR3 protein: CACNMVLGDTPLNTDKLIF
V gene: TRDV2; J gene: TRDJ1; CDR3 protein: CACDTLLGSGDKLIF
V gene: TRDV2; J gene: TRDJ1; CDR3 protein: CACDALAGDTDKLIF
V gene: TRDV2; J gene: TRDJ1; CDR3 protein: CACDQLVLGVSTDKLIF
V gene: TRDV2; J gene: TRDJ1; CDR3 protein: CACDRLGASYTDKLIF
V gene: TRDV2; J gene: TRDJ1; CDR3 protein: CACDTVTGGWYTDKLIF
V gene: TRDV3; J gene: TRDJ1; CDR3 protein: CAKRVGTKYGRGGLIF
V gene: TRDV2; J gene: TRDJ1; CDR3 protein: CACGPVLGDAFIF
V gene: TRDV2; J gene: TRDJ1; CDR3 protein: CACDTIDTGGYARGDKLIF
V gene: TRDV2; J gene: TRDJ1; CDR3 protein: CACDSLPNSDKLIF
V gene: TRDV2; J gene: TRDJ1; CDR3 protein: CACDTGGLGDTWADKLIF
V gene: TRDV2; J gene: TRDJ1; CDR3 protein: CACDTVRTGGTRYTDKLIF
V gene: TRDV2; J gene: TRDJ1; CDR3 protein: CACFPVLGVSYTDKLIF
V gene: TRDV2; J gene: TRDJ1; CDR3 protein: CACDPILSPLLGDTKSLTDKLIF
V gene: TRDV2; J gene: TRDJ1; CDR3 protein: CACDTVASVLGTAIAADKLIF
V gene: TRDV2; J gene: TRDJ1; CDR3 protein: CACDTLLGDTLLIF
V gene: TRDV2; J gene: TRDJ1; CDR3 protein: CACDVLGGKYTDKLIF
V gene: TRDV2; J gene: TRDJ1; CDR3 protein: CACDTVLGDTASSHTDKLIF
V gene: TRDV2; J gene: TRDJ1; CDR3 protein: CACDTVSWGTDTDKLIF
V gene: TRDV2; J gene: TRDJ1; CDR3 protein: CACDTLDGRTGTPYTDKLIF
V gene: TRDV2; J gene: TRDJ1; CDR3 protein: CACEPLGGSLYTDKLIF
V gene: TRDV2; J gene: TRDJ3; CDR3 protein: CACDPLLGDTPESWDTRQMFF
V gene: TRDV2; J gene: TRDJ1; CDR3 protein: CACAPLGDRYTDKLIF
V gene: TRDV2; J gene: TRDJ1; CDR3 protein: CACDTLGGDTDKLIF